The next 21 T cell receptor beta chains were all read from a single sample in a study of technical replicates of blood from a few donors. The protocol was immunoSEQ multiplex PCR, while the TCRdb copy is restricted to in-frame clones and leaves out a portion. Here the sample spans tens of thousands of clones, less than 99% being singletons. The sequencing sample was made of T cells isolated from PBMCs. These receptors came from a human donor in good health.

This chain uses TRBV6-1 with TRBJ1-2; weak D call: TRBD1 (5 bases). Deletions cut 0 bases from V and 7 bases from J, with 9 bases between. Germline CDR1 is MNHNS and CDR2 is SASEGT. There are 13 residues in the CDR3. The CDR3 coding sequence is TGTGCCAGCAGTGAAGCTTGGACATCTGGCTACACCTTC. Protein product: CASSEAWTSGYTF.

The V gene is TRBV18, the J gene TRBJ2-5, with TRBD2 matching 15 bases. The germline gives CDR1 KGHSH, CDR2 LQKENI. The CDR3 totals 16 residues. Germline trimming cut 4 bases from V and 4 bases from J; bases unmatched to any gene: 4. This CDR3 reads CASSLGLAGGGETQYF. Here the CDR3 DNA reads TGTGCCAGCTCACTCGGACTAGCGGGAGGGGGAGAGACCCAGTACTTC.

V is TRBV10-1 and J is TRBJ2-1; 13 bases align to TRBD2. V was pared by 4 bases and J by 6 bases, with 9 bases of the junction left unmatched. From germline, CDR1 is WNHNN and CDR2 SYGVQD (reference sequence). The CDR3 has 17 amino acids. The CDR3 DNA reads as TGCGCCAGCAGTGGTTTAGGTGGGACTAGCGGGACCAATGAGCAGTTCTTC. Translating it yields CASSGLGGTSGTNEQFF.

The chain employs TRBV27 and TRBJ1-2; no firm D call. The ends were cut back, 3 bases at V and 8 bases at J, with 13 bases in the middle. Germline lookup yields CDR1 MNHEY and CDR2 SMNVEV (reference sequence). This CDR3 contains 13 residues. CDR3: CASSLGRAGGYTF. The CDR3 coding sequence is TGTGCCAGCAGTTTGGGGAGGGCGGGGGGCTACACCTTC.

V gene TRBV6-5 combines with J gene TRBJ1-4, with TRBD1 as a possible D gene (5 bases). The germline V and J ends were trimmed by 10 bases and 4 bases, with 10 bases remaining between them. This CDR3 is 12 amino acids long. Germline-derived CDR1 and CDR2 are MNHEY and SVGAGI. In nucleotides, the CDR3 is TGTGCCACGGGACTGAATAATGAAAAACTGTTTTTT. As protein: CATGLNNEKLFF.

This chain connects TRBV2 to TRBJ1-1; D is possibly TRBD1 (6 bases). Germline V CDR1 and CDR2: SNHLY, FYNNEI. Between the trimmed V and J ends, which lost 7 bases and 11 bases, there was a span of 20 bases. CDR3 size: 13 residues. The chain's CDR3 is CASTDGTGKYAFF. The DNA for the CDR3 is TGTGCCAGCACCGATGGCACAGGGAAGTATGCTTTCTTT.

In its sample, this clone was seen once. CDR3 in amino acids: CASRTGGMSNQPQHF. The CDR3 bases are TGTGCCAGCCGAACAGGGGGTATGAGCAATCAGCCCCAGCATTTT. This chain joins TRBV6-5 and TRBJ1-5; the match to TRBD1 covers 8 bases. Germline V gene lookup returns CDR1 MNHEY and CDR2 SVGAGI. Germline trimming cut 8 bases from V and 1 base from J; bases unmatched to any gene: 7. This CDR3 comprises 15 residues.

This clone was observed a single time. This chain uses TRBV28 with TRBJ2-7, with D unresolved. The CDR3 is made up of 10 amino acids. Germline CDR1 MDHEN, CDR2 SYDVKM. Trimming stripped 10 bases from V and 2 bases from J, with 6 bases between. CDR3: CAIGAYEQYF. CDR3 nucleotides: TGTGCCATCGGAGCCTACGAGCAGTACTTC.

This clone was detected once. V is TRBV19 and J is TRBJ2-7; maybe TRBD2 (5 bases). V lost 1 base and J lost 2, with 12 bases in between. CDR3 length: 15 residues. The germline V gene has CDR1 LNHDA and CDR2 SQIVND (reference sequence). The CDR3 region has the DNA TGTGCCAGTAGTATAGGGCACGAGGGCACCTACGAGCAGTACTTC. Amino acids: CASSIGHEGTYEQYF.

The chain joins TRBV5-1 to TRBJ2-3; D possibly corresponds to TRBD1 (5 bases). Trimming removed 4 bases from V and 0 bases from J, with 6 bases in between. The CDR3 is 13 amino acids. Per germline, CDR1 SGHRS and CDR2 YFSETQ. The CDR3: CASSTGSTDTQYF. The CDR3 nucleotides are TGCGCCAGCAGCACAGGAAGCACAGATACGCAGTATTTT.

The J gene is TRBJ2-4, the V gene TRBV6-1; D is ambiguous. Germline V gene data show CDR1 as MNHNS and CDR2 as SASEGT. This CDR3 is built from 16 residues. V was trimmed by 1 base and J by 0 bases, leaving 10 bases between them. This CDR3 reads CASSEVSPLAKNIQYF. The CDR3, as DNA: TGTGCCAGCAGTGAAGTTTCTCCCTTAGCCAAAAACATTCAGTACTTC.

The DNA for the CDR3 is TGTGCCAGCAGCTCCACAGGGCTCACTAATGAAAAACTGTTTTTT. Protein: CASSSTGLTNEKLFF. V and J are TRBV7-9 and TRBJ1-4; tentative D call: TRBD1 (6 bases). The CDR3 consists of 15 residues. Germline assignment: CDR1 SEHNR and CDR2 FQNEAQ (reference sequence). V was cut by 4 bases and J by 2 bases, with 11 bases left in between. The full variable domain, completed using reference TRBV7-9 and TRBJ1-4, is DTGVSQNPRHKITKRGQNVTFRCDPISEHNRLYWYRQTLGQGPEFLTYFQNEAQLEKSRLLSDRFSAERPKGSFSTLEIQRTEQGDSAMYLCASSSTGLTNEKLFFGSGTQLSVL.

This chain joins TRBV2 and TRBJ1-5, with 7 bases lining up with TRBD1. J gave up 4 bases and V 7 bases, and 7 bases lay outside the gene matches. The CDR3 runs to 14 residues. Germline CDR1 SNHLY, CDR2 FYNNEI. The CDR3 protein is CASKMWDSNQPQHF. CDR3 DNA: TGTGCCAGCAAAATGTGGGACAGTAATCAGCCCCAGCATTTT.

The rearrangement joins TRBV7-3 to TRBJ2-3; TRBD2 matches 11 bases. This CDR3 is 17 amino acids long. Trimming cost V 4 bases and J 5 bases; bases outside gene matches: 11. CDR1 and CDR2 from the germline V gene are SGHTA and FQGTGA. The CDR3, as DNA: TGTGCCAGCAGCTCAAGCCTACTAGCGGGAGTGGTAGATACGCAGTATTTT. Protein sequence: CASSSSLLAGVVDTQYF.

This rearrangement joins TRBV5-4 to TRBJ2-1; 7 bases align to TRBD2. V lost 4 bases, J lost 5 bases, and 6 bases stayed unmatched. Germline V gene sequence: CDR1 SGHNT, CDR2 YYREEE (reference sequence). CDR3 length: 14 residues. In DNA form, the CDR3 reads TGTGCCAGCAGCCCGGGACTAATAAACAATGAGCAGTTCTTC. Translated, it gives CASSPGLINNEQFF.

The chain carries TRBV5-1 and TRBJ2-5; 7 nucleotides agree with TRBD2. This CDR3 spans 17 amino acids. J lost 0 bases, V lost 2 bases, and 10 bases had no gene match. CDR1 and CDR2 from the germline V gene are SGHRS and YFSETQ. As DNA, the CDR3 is TGCGCCAGCAGCTTCGCACCGGGACTACAGTACCAAGAGACCCAGTACTTC. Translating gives CASSFAPGLQYQETQYF.

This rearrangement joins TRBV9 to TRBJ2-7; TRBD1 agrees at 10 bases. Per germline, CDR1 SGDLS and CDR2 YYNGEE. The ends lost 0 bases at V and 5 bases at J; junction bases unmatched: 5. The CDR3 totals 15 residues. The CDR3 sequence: CASSVDPGQGNEQYF. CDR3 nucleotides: TGTGCCAGCAGCGTAGATCCGGGACAGGGGAACGAGCAGTACTTC.

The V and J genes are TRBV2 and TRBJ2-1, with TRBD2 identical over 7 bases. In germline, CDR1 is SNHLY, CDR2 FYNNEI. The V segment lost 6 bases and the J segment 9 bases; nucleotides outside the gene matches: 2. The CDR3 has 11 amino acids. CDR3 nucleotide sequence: TGTGCCAGCAGGGGAGGGCCTGAGCAGTTCTTC. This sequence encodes CASRGGPEQFF.

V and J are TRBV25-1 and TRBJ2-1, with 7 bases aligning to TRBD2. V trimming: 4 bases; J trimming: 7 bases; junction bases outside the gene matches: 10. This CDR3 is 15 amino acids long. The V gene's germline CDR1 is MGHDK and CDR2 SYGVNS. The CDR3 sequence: CASSALLASKNEQFF. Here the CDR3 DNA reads TGTGCCAGCAGTGCGTTACTAGCGTCCAAGAATGAGCAGTTCTTC.

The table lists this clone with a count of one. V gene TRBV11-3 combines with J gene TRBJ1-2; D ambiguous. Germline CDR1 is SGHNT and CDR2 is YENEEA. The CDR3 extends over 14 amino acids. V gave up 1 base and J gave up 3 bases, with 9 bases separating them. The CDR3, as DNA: TGTGCCAGCAGCTTAGGTGCTGGGCACTATGGCTACACCTTC. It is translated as CASSLGAGHYGYTF.

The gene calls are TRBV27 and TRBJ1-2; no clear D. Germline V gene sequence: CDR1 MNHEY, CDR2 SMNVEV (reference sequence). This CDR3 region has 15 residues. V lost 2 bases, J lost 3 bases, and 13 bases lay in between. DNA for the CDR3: TGTGCCAGCAGTTTACTTGAGACTGACTACTATGGCTACACCTTC. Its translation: CASSLLETDYYGYTF.